The 31 T cell receptor beta chains listed next were all sequenced from one sample in a study of blood T cell repertoires in COVID-19. Sequencing used immunoSEQ multiplex PCR; TCRdb keeps in-frame clones, though not all of them. Among approximately 310,000 clones listed, approximately 83% were seen once. Material for sequencing was PBMCs or T cells enriched from blood (not recorded which). All receptors derive from a young man who had recovered from COVID-19.

This chain connects TRBV11-1 to TRBJ1-2; D not resolved. The germline CDR1 and CDR2 sequences are SGHAT and FQDESV (reference sequence). The CDR3 length is 13 residues. V shed 1 base and J shed 1 base, with 4 bases lying between them. The DNA for the CDR3 is TGTGCCAGCAGCTTAGGAGTTAACTATGGCTACACCTTC. Translation: CASSLGVNYGYTF.

The chain couples TRBV7-9 to TRBJ2-1; D might be TRBD1 (5 bases). Germline values: CDR1 SEHNR, CDR2 FQNEAQ (reference sequence). V was pared by 0 bases and J by 10 bases, with 10 bases between. CDR3 length equals 13 residues. The CDR3 loop reads CASSLAPGKEQFF. The CDR3 coding sequence is TGTGCCAGCAGCTTAGCTCCAGGGAAAGAGCAGTTCTTC.

The chain couples TRBV5-5 to TRBJ2-7; TRBD1 aligns across 7 bases. The CDR3 contains 14 residues. Germline V gives CDR1 SGHKS, CDR2 YYEKEE (reference sequence). The J segment lost 3 bases and the V segment lost 4 bases, leaving 7 bases of the junction unmatched. The chain's CDR3 is CASSPIPGGYEQYF. The CDR3 nucleotides are TGTGCCAGCAGCCCGATCCCAGGGGGCTACGAGCAGTACTTC.

The chain has TRBV2 and TRBJ1-4, with TRBD1 matching 8 bases. V shed 5 bases and J 6 bases; nucleotides not matched to a gene: 11. CDR3 length: 16 residues. Germline values: CDR1 SNHLY, CDR2 FYNNEI. Written as DNA, the CDR3 is TGTGCCAGCAGTCACCCCAGGGGGCAAGGGGATGAAAAACTGTTTTTT. The encoded protein is CASSHPRGQGDEKLFF.

This chain uses TRBV7-2 with TRBJ1-1, with 10 bases identical to TRBD1. CDR3 size: 18 residues. CDR1 is SGHTA, CDR2 FQGNSA, per germline. After removal of 2 bases from V and 0 bases from J, the junction contained 9 bases not matched to a gene. In DNA form, the CDR3 reads TGTGCCAGCAGCTTACGGGACAGGGGATTCCGGATGAACACTGAAGCTTTCTTT. Its translation: CASSLRDRGFRMNTEAFF.

This chain joins TRBV4-1 and TRBJ1-6, with 9 bases aligning to TRBD1. Germline values: CDR1 MGHRA, CDR2 YSYEKL. The ends lost 4 bases at V and 5 bases at J; junction bases unmatched: 3. The CDR3 consists of 15 residues. The CDR3, as DNA: TGCGCCAGCAGCCCCAGACAGGGGGATAATTCACCCCTCCACTTT. It is translated as CASSPRQGDNSPLHF.

The J gene is TRBJ1-2, the V gene TRBV4-1, with 7 positions matching TRBD1. The CDR3 has 18 amino acids. Germline V lookup: CDR1 MGHRA, CDR2 YSYEKL. The ends lost 4 bases at V and 1 base at J; junction bases unmatched: 15. CDR3 region: CASSRLQGGDFYNYGYTF. The CDR3 nucleotides are TGCGCCAGCAGCCGATTGCAGGGGGGAGACTTCTATAACTATGGCTACACCTTC.

This chain links TRBV12-3 or TRBV12-4 with TRBJ1-1, with D uncertain. Trimming left V 6 bases short and J 2 bases short, with 10 bases between. The CDR3 is 13 residues long. As DNA, the CDR3 is TGTGCCAGCAGCACAGCCCCTAACACTGAAGCTTTCTTT. Residues: CASSTAPNTEAFF.

This clone showed up just a few times. The chain joins TRBV27 to TRBJ1-2; possibly TRBD1 for D (5 bases). V lost 2 bases to trimming and J lost 7 bases, with 14 bases between them. Germline V lookup: CDR1 MNHEY, CDR2 SMNVEV (reference sequence). This CDR3 has 14 residues. CDR3: CASSLRGGGGGYTF. The CDR3 nucleotides are TGTGCCAGCAGTTTACGTGGGGGAGGAGGTGGCTACACCTTC.

This chain connects TRBV5-4 to TRBJ1-4, with 9 nucleotides matching TRBD1. J gave up 2 bases and V 1 base, and 6 bases lay outside the gene matches. From germline, CDR1 is SGHNT and CDR2 YYREEE (reference sequence). The CDR3 extends over 17 amino acids. CDR3 sequence reads: CASSLMDRGRTNEKLFF. For the CDR3, the DNA is TGTGCCAGCAGCTTGATGGACAGGGGTCGGACTAATGAAAAACTGTTTTTT.

The rearrangement joins TRBV5-1 to TRBJ2-7; the D is unclear. The CDR3 has 13 amino acids. V was trimmed by 3 bases and J by 5 bases, leaving 12 bases between them. CDR1 and CDR2 from the germline V gene are SGHRS and YFSETQ. The CDR3 sequence: CASSSRSQDEQYF. In DNA form, the CDR3 reads TGCGCCAGCAGCTCCCGGAGTCAAGACGAGCAGTACTTC.

The genes are TRBV11-2 and TRBJ2-7; 9 bases are a match to TRBD1. Germline V gene lookup returns CDR1 SGHAT and CDR2 FQNNGV. The CDR3 runs to 14 residues. Trimming took 5 bases from V and 3 from J; bases not matched to a gene: 5. The CDR3 sequence is CASSRDRAGYEQYF. As DNA, the CDR3 is TGTGCCAGCAGCCGGGACAGGGCGGGCTACGAGCAGTACTTC.

V gene TRBV3-1 (or the pseudogene TRBV3-2) combines with J gene TRBJ2-1, with D perhaps TRBD1 (5 bases). This CDR3 has 15 amino acids. The ends were cut back, 0 bases at V and 7 bases at J, with 13 bases in the middle. CDR1 is LGHDT and CDR2 is YNNKEL in the germline V gene (reference sequence). The CDR3 here is CASSQDSGYGNEQFF. Here the CDR3 DNA reads TGTGCCAGCAGCCAAGATTCAGGGTATGGTAATGAGCAGTTCTTC.

CDR3: CASSLGRGDEQYF. CDR3 sequence (DNA): TGTGCCAGCAGCCTCGGGCGGGGGGACGAGCAGTACTTC. This sequence joins TRBV13 and TRBJ2-7, with 8 bases aligning to TRBD2. Germline V CDR1 and CDR2: PRHDT, FYEKMQ (reference sequence). The CDR3 sequence is 13 residues long. With 5 bases clipped from V and 5 bases from J, the junction kept 5 bases outside the gene matches.

The gene calls are TRBV6-1 and TRBJ1-2, with 7 bases fitting TRBD1. The CDR3 extends over 14 amino acids. The V gene end was trimmed by 2 bases and the J gene end by 4 bases; junction bases not matched to a gene: 4. The germline V gene encodes CDR1 MNHNS and CDR2 SASEGT. CDR3: CASSETGVTYGYTF. The CDR3 coding sequence is TGTGCCAGCAGTGAAACAGGGGTAACCTATGGCTACACCTTC.

This chain uses TRBV5-1 with TRBJ2-7, with 12 bases aligning to TRBD1. The CDR3 contains 15 residues. Germline CDR1 SGHRS, CDR2 YFSETQ. The trim removed 4 bases at V and 4 bases at J, leaving 6 bases unmatched. CDR3 nucleotide sequence: TGCGCCAGCAGCCGGGGGACAGGGGGCAGGTACGAGCAGTACTTC. Its translation: CASSRGTGGRYEQYF.

J is TRBJ1-4 and V is TRBV5-6; D not resolved. CDR1 and CDR2 (germline): SGHDT, YYEEEE. V dropped 2 bases and J dropped 12 bases, with 11 bases sitting between them. The CDR3 runs to 12 residues. CDR3 in DNA: TGTGCCAGCAGCTTTGGTCCCGGGGAACTGTTTTTT. Its protein product is CASSFGPGELFF.

This clone appeared a single time. The genes are TRBV5-5 and TRBJ1-5; no reliable D call. The CDR3 has 14 amino acids. CDR1 and CDR2 (germline): SGHKS, YYEKEE (reference sequence). Trimming pared 0 bases from V and 3 bases from J, leaving 7 bases between. DNA for the CDR3: TGTGCCAGCAGCTTGGGACACTTCAATCAGCCCCAGCATTTT. It yields the protein CASSLGHFNQPQHF. Together with reference TRBV5-5 and TRBJ1-5, the CDR3 gives the full variable domain: DAGVTQSPTHLIKTRGQQVTLRCSPISGHKSVSWYQQVLGQGPQFIFQYYEKEERGRGNFPDRFSARQFPNYSSELNVNALLLGDSALYLCASSLGHFNQPQHFGDGTRLSIL.

This clone was counted between two and nine times. The chain is built from TRBV2 and TRBJ2-3; TRBD1 matches at 11 bases. Per the germline V gene, CDR1 is SNHLY and CDR2 is FYNNEI. Losses at the gene ends were 3 bases for V and 4 bases for J; bases not matched to a gene: 3. CDR3 length: 15 amino acids. CDR3 amino acids: CASSEMGQGADTQYF. In nucleotides, the CDR3 is TGTGCCAGCAGTGAGATGGGACAGGGGGCAGATACGCAGTATTTT.

The chain combines TRBV5-1 with TRBJ2-7; 9 bases align to TRBD2. Looked up from germline, CDR1 is SGHRS and CDR2 is YFSETQ. The CDR3 has 15 amino acids. Trimming cost V 5 bases and J 4 bases; bases outside gene matches: 10. CDR3 DNA: TGCGCCAGCAGGCCCCAAGGGACTAGCAGGTACGAGCAGTACTTC. It specifies CASRPQGTSRYEQYF.

The rearrangement joins TRBV10-3 to TRBJ1-2; D ambiguous. This CDR3 has 15 residues. The germline CDR1 and CDR2 sequences are ENHRY and SYGVKD. The germline V and J ends were trimmed by 0 bases and 2 bases, with 10 bases remaining between them. The CDR3 sequence is CAISESSIPNYGYTF. Written as DNA, the CDR3 is TGTGCCATCAGTGAGTCTAGTATTCCCAACTATGGCTACACCTTC.

The chain links TRBV4-2 to TRBJ1-5, with D possibly TRBD1 on 6 matching bases. Trimming left V 6 bases short and J 2 bases short, with 11 bases between. This CDR3 has 14 residues. Per germline, CDR1 LGHNA and CDR2 YNFKEQ. The chain's CDR3 is CASRDSGGNQPQHF. The CDR3 nucleotides are TGTGCCAGCAGGGACAGTGGGGGCAATCAGCCCCAGCATTTT.

As for this clone: The junction departs from germline at one end; a sequencing error may be responsible. V gene TRBV11-3 combines with J gene TRBJ2-7; D not resolved. From germline, CDR1 is SGHNT and CDR2 YENEEA. The CDR3 contains 10 residues. The CDR3 reads CATNSHEQYF. CDR3 bases: TGTGCCACCAACTCCCACGAGCAGTACTTC.

The rearrangement links TRBV29-1 to TRBJ1-4; D unclear. V dropped 3 bases and J dropped 13 bases, with 12 bases sitting between them. Per the germline V gene, CDR1 is SQVTM and CDR2 is ANQGSEA. The CDR3 is 11 amino acids. CDR3 sequence reads: CSVEFRDRLFF. In DNA form, the CDR3 reads TGCAGCGTTGAGTTCCGGGATCGACTGTTTTTT. Variable domain in full (rest from reference TRBV29-1 and TRBJ1-4): SAVISQKPSRDICQRGTSLTIQCQVDSQVTMMFWYRQQPGQSLTLIATANQGSEATYESGFVIDKFPISRPNLTFSTLTVSNMSPEDSSIYLCSVEFRDRLFFGSGTQLSVL.

A remark on this clone: The same CDR3 is also encoded by other DNA sequences in this sample. The chain uses TRBV2 and TRBJ1-1; 7 bases line up with TRBD1. The junction had 2 bases not matched to a gene; V was cut back by 3 bases and J by 1 base. From germline, CDR1 is SNHLY and CDR2 FYNNEI. The CDR3 covers 14 residues. CDR3 protein: CASSEGTANTEAFF. The CDR3, as DNA: TGTGCCAGCAGTGAGGGGACAGCGAACACTGAAGCTTTCTTT.

The V call is TRBV9, the J call TRBJ2-1; 7 bases are shared with TRBD1. Germline values: CDR1 SGDLS, CDR2 YYNGEE. This CDR3 comprises 13 residues. V lost 4 bases, J lost 8 bases, and 6 bases stayed unmatched. The CDR3 nucleotides are TGTGCCAGCAGCATACGAGGGGGCGATGAGCAGTTCTTC. Translated, it gives CASSIRGGDEQFF.

The chain links TRBV5-4 to TRBJ2-5; TRBD2 matches 10 bases. Germline CDR1 SGHNT, CDR2 YYREEE (reference sequence). This CDR3 is built from 17 residues. Germline trimming cut 1 base from V and 4 bases from J; bases unmatched to any gene: 10. The CDR3 DNA is TGTGCCAGCAGCTTGTCTCTAGCGGGGGCCATTATAGAGACCCAGTACTTC. Translated, it gives CASSLSLAGAIIETQYF.

This clone was counted a few times. This rearrangement joins TRBV7-2 to TRBJ2-2; 10 bases are a match to TRBD2. The CDR3 is 17 residues long. Germline V gene data show CDR1 as SGHTA and CDR2 as FQGNSA. The ends lost 2 bases at V and 6 bases at J; junction bases unmatched: 9. The CDR3 nucleotides are TGTGCCAGCAGCTTACTACTAGCGGGGATTCTCGCCGGGGAGCTGTTTTTT. It yields the protein CASSLLLAGILAGELFF.

V gene TRBV4-1 combines with J gene TRBJ2-2; the D is unclear. Deletions cut 6 bases from V and 5 bases from J, with 7 bases between. In germline, CDR1 is MGHRA, CDR2 YSYEKL. The CDR3 has 12 residues. CDR3 region: CASSQPTGELFF. In DNA, the CDR3 is TGCGCCAGCAGTCAACCAACCGGGGAGCTGTTTTTT.

The V call is TRBV6-6, the J call TRBJ1-6, with 7 bases matching TRBD1. V lost 8 bases to trimming and J lost 3 bases; unmatched junction nucleotides: 4. Germline-derived CDR1 and CDR2 are MNHNY and SVGAGI (reference sequence). This CDR3 region has 14 residues. The CDR3 DNA sequence: TGTGCCAGCGATGGACAGGACTATAATTCACCCCTCCACTTT. Translating it yields CASDGQDYNSPLHF.

This chain joins TRBV13 and TRBJ2-1; 7 bases align to TRBD2. Germline V gene lookup returns CDR1 PRHDT and CDR2 FYEKMQ (reference sequence). V lost 5 bases, J lost 3 bases, and 4 bases stayed unmatched. The CDR3 is made up of 14 amino acids. The DNA of the CDR3 is TGTGCCAGCAGCCGAGCGGGAAACTACAATGAGCAGTTCTTC. The encoded protein is CASSRAGNYNEQFF.